A selection of T cell receptor beta chains follows, all from one sample in a study of cytomegalovirus exposure and HLA in healthy donors. Profiling relied on immunoSEQ multiplex PCR, and the TCRdb table lists in-frame clones only, not all of them. The sample lists about 330,000 clones; 80% to 90% were seen once. Sample: PBMCs. The receptors were sampled from a woman aged 18-29 years in good health and CMV-seronegative. The CDR3 runs from the conserved cysteine through the conserved F or W. D genes are given only for firm matches. Only some rows state a clone size, as once, few, many or a class for expanded clones.

TRBV28	-	TRBJ2-2	-	CASSHHSTRGTGELFF	TGTGCCAGCAGCCACCATAGTACCCGAGGCACCGGGGAGCTGTTTTTT
TRBV9	TRBD1	TRBJ1-1	once	CASSTTGGGTEAFF	TGTGCCAGCAGCACCACAGGGGGGGGCACTGAAGCTTTCTTT
TRBV18	-	TRBJ1-3	-	CASSPTEGSGNTIYF	TGTGCCAGCTCACCGACCGAGGGCTCCGGAAACACCATATATTTT
TRBV21-1	-	TRBJ2-7	-	CASSKESVPYEQYF	TGTGCCAGCAGCAAAGAATCGGTTCCCTACGAGCAGTACTTC
TRBV7-2	TRBD2	TRBJ2-7	-	CASSLTGLAVTEQYF	TGTGCCAGCAGCCTGACGGGACTAGCGGTGACCGAGCAGTACTTC
TRBV29-1	-	TRBJ2-5	-	CSVEETGQETQYF	TGCAGCGTTGAAGAGACAGGTCAAGAGACCCAGTACTTC
TRBV7-6	-	TRBJ2-5	few	CASSPAGTQYF	TGTGCCAGCAGCCCTGCCGGGACCCAGTACTTC
TRBV6-5	TRBD1	TRBJ2-3	-	CASSLGQQSDTQYF	TGTGCCAGCAGCCTGGGACAGCAATCAGATACGCAGTATTTT
TRBV7-6	-	TRBJ2-2	once	CASSLAGGNTGELFF	TGTGCCAGCAGCTTAGCGGGAGGTAACACCGGGGAGCTGTTTTTT
TRBV6-5	-	TRBJ2-7	-	CASRSPRDMGPYF	TGTGCCAGCAGGTCCCCCCGAGACATGGGCCCGTACTTC
TRBV6-5	-	TRBJ1-3	once	CASRNTVESGNTIYF	TGTGCCAGCAGAAATACAGTTGAGTCCGGAAACACCATATATTTT
TRBV28	TRBD1	TRBJ2-7	-	CASSSGQRTYEQYF	TGTGCCAGCAGTTCGGGACAGAGAACCTACGAGCAGTACTTC
TRBV29-1	TRBD1	TRBJ1-1	-	CSVAYRGPMLEAFF	TGCAGCGTTGCATACAGGGGCCCTATGCTTGAAGCTTTCTTT
TRBV19	-	TRBJ1-1	-	CASSATLNTEAFF	TGTGCCAGTAGTGCAACATTAAACACTGAAGCTTTCTTT
TRBV25-1	TRBD1	TRBJ1-5	few	CASSESGQGMPQHF	TGTGCCAGCAGTGAGTCGGGACAGGGGATGCCCCAGCATTTT
TRBV7-7	-	TRBJ2-5	-	CASSPGVVETQYF	TGTGCTAGCAGCCCCGGGGTAGTGGAGACCCAGTACTTC
TRBV5-1	-	TRBJ2-7	once	CAKPSYEQYF	TGCGCCAAGCCATCTTACGAGCAGTACTTC
TRBV6-6	-	TRBJ1-1	-	CASRQANTEAFF	TGTGCCAGCAGGCAGGCGAACACTGAAGCTTTCTTT
TRBV11-1	-	TRBJ2-7	-	CASSLGESGGEQYF	TGTGCCAGCAGCTTGGGAGAATCCGGGGGCGAGCAGTACTTC
TRBV7-2	TRBD1	TRBJ1-4	-	CASSLAPWDSNEKLFF	TGTGCCAGCAGCTTAGCGCCGTGGGACAGTAATGAAAAACTGTTTTTT
TRBV18	TRBD2	TRBJ2-7	-	CASSPGEGREQYF	TGTGCCAGCTCACCAGGGGAGGGACGCGAGCAGTACTTC
TRBV4-1	-	TRBJ2-3	-	CASSQEFGLRGTDTQYF	TGCGCCAGCAGCCAAGAATTCGGGCTCAGGGGAACAGATACGCAGTATTTT